This entry lists 26 T cell receptor beta chains sequenced from one sample in a study of T cells in women clearing cervical HPV infection. TCRdb keeps only in-frame clones here, not all; method: immunoSEQ multiplex PCR. The sample holds around 39,000 clones. Source material: blood buffy coat. All receptors derive from a woman aged 18 to 69 with a cervical HPV16 infection that either progressed to CIN3+ or cleared (not recorded which).

About this clone itself: Read coverage stops 3 residues before the CDR3 terminus; the germline J gene supplies the remainder. The chain is built from TRBV19 and TRBJ1-6; tentatively, D is TRBD1 (5 bases). This CDR3 is 16 amino acids long. V was cut by 4 bases and J by 9 bases, with 19 bases left in between. CDR1 and CDR2 (germline): LNHDA, SQIVND (reference sequence). The CDR3 DNA, read in part, is TGTGCCAGTAGTACTCCCCGGTCAGGGAGAGGTTCACCC. Translating gives CASSTPRSGRGSP. The entire CDR3 protein reads CASSTPRSGRGSPLHF.

As regards this clone: The missing CDR3 end, 3 residues past where the read stops, is filled in from the germline J gene. The chain joins TRBV10-3 to TRBJ2-5, with D tentatively TRBD2 (6 bases). V lost 10 bases and J lost 5, with 20 bases in between. This CDR3 region has 14 residues. Germline V gene sequence: CDR1 ENHRY, CDR2 SYGVKD. The sequenced CDR3 bases are TGTGCCACCCTCTCCCGGGATGGGGGGGAGACC. Translation gives CATLSRDGGET. In full, the CDR3 is CATLSRDGGETQYF.

On this clone: The read gets to within 3 residues of the CDR3 end, and the germline J gene fills in the rest. Different DNA sequences within this sample yield the same CDR3. The chain employs TRBV18 and TRBJ2-1; no firm D call. Germline loops: CDR1 KGHSH, CDR2 LQKENI. The V end lost 6 bases, the J end lost 9 bases, and 24 bases lay between the germline ends. The CDR3 loop spans 16 amino acids. CDR3 DNA, as far as it was read: TGTGCCAGCTCCCCCCCTGCCGCCGGGTCAAGTGGTGAG. It specifies CASSPPAAGSSGE. The entire CDR3 reads CASSPPAAGSSGEQFF. The complete variable domain, with remaining parts taken from reference TRBV18 and TRBJ2-1, reads NAGVMQNPRHLVRRRGQEARLRCSPMKGHSHVYWYRQLPEEGLKFMVYLQKENIIDESGMPKERFSAEFPKEGPSILRIQQVVRGDSAAYFCASSPPAAGSSGEQFFGPGTRLTVL.

On this clone: The read terminates 3 residues before the CDR3 end, so the remaining end is supplied by the germline J gene. The chain has TRBV6-2 or TRBV6-3 and TRBJ2-1; 15 positions agree with TRBD2. V lost 6 bases and J lost 5; bases outside the gene matches: 8. The CDR3 runs 17 residues. CDR1 MNHEY and CDR2 SVGEGT come from the germline V gene. CDR3 DNA, as far as it was read: TGTGCCAGCAGCCGCCGGACTAGCGGGAGGGCCGACAATGAG. Protein: CASSRRTSGRADNE. The full CDR3 protein reads CASSRRTSGRADNEQFF.

A remark on this clone: Coverage ceases 3 residues before the CDR3 finishes, and the germline J gene fills in the end. The rearrangement joins TRBV18 to TRBJ2-3, with a weak D call TRBD1 (7 bases). The CDR3 has 14 amino acids. The germline V gene has CDR1 KGHSH and CDR2 LQKENI. Incomplete CDR3 DNA: TGTGCCAGCTCCCAGGAGGGGGCCCAGGAGACG. This gives the protein CASSQEGAQET. The whole CDR3 reads CASSQEGAQETQYF.

CDR3: CASSGGLGSADQPQHF. The covered CDR3 bases are TGTGCCAGCAGTGGGGGACTTGGCAGCGCGGACCAGCCC. V gene TRBV2 combines with J gene TRBJ1-5; tentative D call: TRBD1 (5 bases). The read ends 3 residues shy of where the CDR3 ends; the end is completed using the germline J gene. There are 16 residues in the CDR3. V was pared by 4 bases and J by 7 bases, with 20 bases between. Looked up from germline, CDR1 is SNHLY and CDR2 is FYNNEI. Full variable domain (outside the CDR3, taken from reference TRBV2 and TRBJ1-5): EPEVTQTPSHQVTQMGQEVILRCVPISNHLYFYWYRQILGQKVEFLVSFYNNEISEKSEIFDDQFSVERPDGSNFTLKIRSTKLEDSAMYFCASSGGLGSADQPQHFGDGTRLSIL.

Concerning this clone: The read gets to within 3 residues of the CDR3 end, and the germline J gene fills in the rest. The chain is built from TRBV7-8 and TRBJ2-4, with D possibly being TRBD1 (6 bases). This CDR3 has 15 amino acids. Germline assignment: CDR1 SGHVS and CDR2 FQNEAQ. Incomplete CDR3 DNA: TGTGCCAGCAGCCAACAGGGCTGGGGCAATCAGCCT. This translates into CASSQQGWGNQP. Given in full, the CDR3 is CASSQQGWGNQPQYF.

As concerns this clone: Coverage ceases 3 residues before the CDR3 finishes, and the germline J gene fills in the end. The chain joins TRBV5-1 to TRBJ2-3; D possibly corresponds to TRBD1 (6 bases). CDR3 length: 15 residues. From germline, CDR1 is SGHRS and CDR2 YFSETQ. V shed 3 bases and J shed 4 bases, with 15 bases lying between them. CDR3 DNA (partial): TGCGCCAGCAGCTCGAGGACAGTTCTCGCAGATACG. Amino acid sequence: CASSSRTVLADT. The full-length CDR3 reads as CASSSRTVLADTQYF.

Regarding this clone: The CDR3 goes on 3 residues after the read ends, and that part is filled in from the germline J gene. V gene TRBV19 combines with J gene TRBJ2-1; TRBD1 matches at 10 bases. This CDR3 has 14 residues. Germline trimming cut 8 bases from V and 4 bases from J; bases unmatched to any gene: 5. The germline gives CDR1 LNHDA, CDR2 SQIVND (reference sequence). This CDR3 reads CASRRTGGYNEQFF. The covered CDR3 bases are TGTGCCAGTCGTCGGACAGGGGGTTACAATGAG.

As for this clone: With the read ending 3 residues before the CDR3 end, the germline J gene is used to fill in that end. This sequence joins TRBV5-4 and TRBJ2-5, with 7 bases matching TRBD1. The CDR3 extends over 15 amino acids. With 3 bases clipped from V and 1 base from J, the junction kept 6 bases outside the gene matches. In germline, CDR1 is SGHNT, CDR2 YYREEE (reference sequence). CDR3 bases read: TGTGCCAGCAGCTCAAACAGGGGCCTCCAAGAGACC. Its translation is CASSSNRGLQET. The whole CDR3 sequence reads CASSSNRGLQETQYF. The entire variable domain, with the rest obtained from reference TRBV5-4 and TRBJ2-5, is as follows: ETGVTQSPTHLIKTRGQQVTLRCSSQSGHNTVSWYQQALGQGPQFIFQYYREEENGRGNFPPRFSGLQFPNYSSELNVNALELDDSALYLCASSSNRGLQETQYFGPGTRLLVL.

Points on this clone: The read finishes 3 residues shy of the CDR3 end, and the germline J gene is used to complete it. V usage is TRBV7-3 and J usage is TRBJ2-5; perhaps TRBD2 as D (6 bases). The CDR3 covers 16 residues. The V and J ends lost 3 bases and 5 bases respectively, with 19 bases between them. Germline lookup yields CDR1 SGHTA and CDR2 FQGTGA. The DNA read from the CDR3 is TGTGCCAGCAGCTTGGGTAGCGGCAACTCGGGGGAGACC. This sequence encodes CASSLGSGNSGET. The CDR3 in full is CASSLGSGNSGETQYF.

About this clone: Read data end 3 residues before the CDR3 end; the end is taken from the germline J gene. This chain links TRBV7-9 with TRBJ1-2; the D is unclear. The CDR3 has 14 residues. Germline V gene sequence: CDR1 SEHNR, CDR2 FQNEAQ (reference sequence). The part of the CDR3 DNA that was read is TGTGCCAGCTCCCCCGCGGGGTCCCTTCTCGGC. Its protein is CASSPAGSLLG. The complete CDR3 sequence is CASSPAGSLLGYTF.

As to this clone: At one boundary the junction diverges from the germline segment, which might be a read error. The sequenced fragment ends 3 residues before the CDR3 boundary, so the rest is inferred from the germline J gene. This sample includes further DNA sequences coding for the same CDR3. The chain uses TRBV5-1 and TRBJ1-3; 9 bases match TRBD1. Germline assignment: CDR1 SGHRS and CDR2 YFSETQ. The CDR3 is 16 residues long. Partial CDR3 DNA: TGCGCCAGCAGCGAACAGACCGGGACAGGGAGAAACACT. It encodes CASSEQTGTGRNT. The full-length CDR3 reads as CASSEQTGTGRNTIYF.

A word on this clone: The CDR3 end lies 3 residues beyond the end of the read and is filled in from the germline J gene. V usage is TRBV5-6 and J usage is TRBJ1-5; D perhaps matches TRBD1 (5 bases). CDR1 is SGHDT, CDR2 YYEEEE, per germline. This CDR3 spans 13 amino acids. Trimming removed 4 bases at V and 7 bases at J, with 12 bases between. The CDR3 bases that were read are TGTGCCAGCAGCGCAGGGAGGCAGCAGCCC. As protein: CASSAGRQQP. The entire CDR3 is CASSAGRQQPQHF.

About this clone: One end of the junction does not line up with germline, which may come from a read error. The sample contains more than one DNA sequence encoding this CDR3. The part of the CDR3 DNA that was read is TGTGCCAGCAGCTTGACGGCACAGGCTGGAAACACA. Its protein product is CASSLTAQAGNT. The whole CDR3 region reads CASSLTAQAGNTIYF. J is TRBJ1-3 and V is TRBV7-2; weak D call: TRBD1 (5 bases). The CDR3 extends 3 residues past the end of the read, so its final part is completed from the germline J gene. CDR3 length: 15 amino acids. The V gene's germline CDR1 is SGHTA and CDR2 FQGNSA.

A note on this clone: Read sequence stops 3 residues before the CDR3 end, and the germline J gene provides the missing end. V is TRBV7-2 and J is TRBJ1-1, with 10 positions matching TRBD1. Germline assignment: CDR1 SGHTA and CDR2 FQGNSA. The CDR3 has 15 residues. Here the CDR3 reads CASSSGGNRDRGAFF. Partial CDR3 DNA: TGTGCCAGCAGCTCAGGGGGGAACCGGGACAGGGGA.

With respect to this clone: The observed sequence ends 3 residues before the CDR3 terminus, with the missing tail filled in from the germline J gene. This sequence joins TRBV20-1 and TRBJ2-7; possibly TRBD1 for D (5 bases). This CDR3 contains 11 residues. Trimming shortened V by 6 bases and J by 6 bases, and 12 bases separated the two germline ends. Germline lookup yields CDR1 DFQATT and CDR2 SNEGSKA (reference sequence). CDR3 DNA, as far as it was read: TGCAGTGCCCACCAGGGTGGCGAG. Protein product: CSAHQGGE. The whole CDR3 sequence is CSAHQGGEQYF.

A note on this clone: The sequence runs out 3 residues before the end of the CDR3; the remainder is reconstructed from the germline J gene. The chain has TRBV29-1 and TRBJ1-1; perhaps TRBD1 as D (5 bases). The germline V and J ends were trimmed by 8 bases and 6 bases, with 13 bases remaining between them. The CDR3 contains 11 residues. Germline lookup yields CDR1 SQVTM and CDR2 ANQGSEA. This CDR3 is CSSYQGAEAFF. CDR3 DNA (partial): TGCAGCTCTTACCAGGGCGCTGAA. Complete variable domain (other parts from reference TRBV29-1 and TRBJ1-1): SAVISQKPSRDICQRGTSLTIQCQVDSQVTMMFWYRQQPGQSLTLIATANQGSEATYESGFVIDKFPISRPNLTFSTLTVSNMSPEDSSIYLCSSYQGAEAFFGQGTRLTVV.

On this clone itself: From the germline J gene comes the end of the CDR3, since the read stops 3 residues before it. The chain employs TRBV19 and TRBJ2-3, with 9 nucleotides matching TRBD2. The V segment lost 7 bases and the J segment 2 bases; nucleotides outside the gene matches: 7. The CDR3 has 15 amino acids. CDR1 is LNHDA, CDR2 SQIVND, per germline (reference sequence). The chain's CDR3 is CASKVTSGITDTQYF. The part of the CDR3 DNA that was read is TGTGCCAGTAAAGTGACTAGCGGAATCACAGATACG.

Turning to this clone: The read terminates 3 residues ahead of where the CDR3 ends, so the germline J gene completes it. The chain employs TRBV27 and TRBJ1-1; D is unresolved. Germline assignment: CDR1 MNHEY and CDR2 SMNVEV (reference sequence). With 2 bases removed from V and 5 bases from J, the gap between germline ends came to 9 bases. The CDR3 has 13 amino acids. The CDR3 DNA, read in part, is TGTGCCAGCAGTTTACGCGGAAGTACTGAA. Encoded protein: CASSLRGSTE. The full CDR3 reads CASSLRGSTEAFF.

Details on this clone: The sequence runs out 3 residues before the end of the CDR3; the remainder is reconstructed from the germline J gene. The chain links TRBV7-3 to TRBJ2-7; TRBD2 aligns across 12 bases. Trimming cost V 5 bases and J 0 bases; bases outside gene matches: 2. Per germline, CDR1 SGHTA and CDR2 FQGTGA. The CDR3 is 15 residues long. The sequenced part of the CDR3 DNA is TGTGCCAGCAGCCTGACTAGCGGGAGCTCCTACGAG. Translated: CASSLTSGSSYE. The full CDR3 protein is CASSLTSGSSYEQYF.

CDR3 residues: CASSMEQFYGQYF. The covered CDR3 bases are TGTGCCAGCAGTATGGAACAGTTCTATGGT. The chain carries TRBV6-2 or TRBV6-3 and TRBJ2-4; D is uncertain. The read is 3 residues too short to cover the CDR3 end, so that end is filled in from the germline J gene. The CDR3 is 13 amino acids. Germline V gives CDR1 MNHEY, CDR2 SVGEGT.

About this clone itself: The CDR3 end lies 3 residues beyond the end of the read and is filled in from the germline J gene. V usage is TRBV19 and J usage is TRBJ2-2; the D gene is possibly TRBD2 (6 bases). Germline V lookup: CDR1 LNHDA, CDR2 SQIVND (reference sequence). With 5 bases removed from V and 4 bases from J, the gap between germline ends came to 23 bases. CDR3 length: 18 amino acids. The CDR3 loop is CASSPPAGQVGSTGELFF. Incomplete CDR3 DNA: TGTGCCAGTAGTCCCCCGGCGGGGCAGGTGGGGAGCACCGGGGAG.

Comment on this clone: The read finishes 3 residues shy of the CDR3 end, and the germline J gene is used to complete it. V gene TRBV19 combines with J gene TRBJ1-5, with TRBD1 matching over 10 bases. Germline-derived CDR1 and CDR2 are LNHDA and SQIVND (reference sequence). J was trimmed by 5 bases and V by 9 bases; bases with no gene match: 13. The CDR3 extends over 16 amino acids. The CDR3 spells CASRDPRTGGYQPQHF. The covered CDR3 bases are TGTGCCAGCCGAGACCCCCGGACAGGGGGATATCAGCCC.

Worth noting for this clone: The sequenced fragment ends 3 residues before the CDR3 boundary, so the rest is inferred from the germline J gene. This rearrangement joins TRBV6-2 or TRBV6-3 to TRBJ2-1, with D possibly TRBD1 on 6 matching bases. The CDR3 spans 14 residues. The V gene lost 8 bases and the J gene lost 7 bases, with 18 bases spanning the gap. Germline V gene lookup returns CDR1 MNHEY and CDR2 SVGEGT. CDR3 amino acids: CASRRAFRGNEQFF. The covered CDR3 bases are TGTGCCAGCCGTAGAGCGTTTAGGGGGAATGAG.

Remarks on this clone: The read ends 3 residues before the CDR3 terminus; that terminus is restored from the germline J gene. This chain uses TRBV5-1 with TRBJ1-4; 8 bases match TRBD1. This CDR3 is 14 amino acids long. With V trimmed by 6 bases and J by 5 bases, 6 bases remained unmatched. CDR1 and CDR2 (germline): SGHRS, YFSETQ. The sequenced CDR3 bases are TGCGCCAGCAACGTTGGACAGGGAAATGAAAAA. This codes for CASNVGQGNEK. The complete CDR3 reads CASNVGQGNEKLFF.